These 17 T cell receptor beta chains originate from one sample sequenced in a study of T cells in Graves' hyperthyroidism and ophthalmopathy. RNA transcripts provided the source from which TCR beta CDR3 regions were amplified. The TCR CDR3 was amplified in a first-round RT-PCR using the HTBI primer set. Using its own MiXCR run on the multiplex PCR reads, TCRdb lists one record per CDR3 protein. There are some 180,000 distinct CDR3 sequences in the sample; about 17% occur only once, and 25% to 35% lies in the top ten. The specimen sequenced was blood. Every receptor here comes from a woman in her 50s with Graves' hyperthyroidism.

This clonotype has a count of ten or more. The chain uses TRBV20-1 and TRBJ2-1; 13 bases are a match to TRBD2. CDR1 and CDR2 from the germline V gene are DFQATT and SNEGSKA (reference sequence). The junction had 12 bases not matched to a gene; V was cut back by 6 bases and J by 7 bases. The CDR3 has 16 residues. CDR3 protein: CSAFNPGLAGLNEQFF. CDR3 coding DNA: TGCAGTGCGTTTAATCCGGGACTAGCGGGATTAAATGAGCAGTTCTTC.

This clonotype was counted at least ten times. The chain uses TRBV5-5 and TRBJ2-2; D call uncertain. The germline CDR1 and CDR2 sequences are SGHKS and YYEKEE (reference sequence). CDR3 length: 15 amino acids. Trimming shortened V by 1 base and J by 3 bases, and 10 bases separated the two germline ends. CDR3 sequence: CASSLTAAYTGELFF. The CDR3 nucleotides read TGTGCCAGCAGCTTGACAGCTGCTTACACCGGGGAGCTGTTTTTT. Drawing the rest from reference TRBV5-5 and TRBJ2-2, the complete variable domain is DAGVTQSPTHLIKTRGQQVTLRCSPISGHKSVSWYQQVLGQGPQFIFQYYEKEERGRGNFPDRFSARQFPNYSSELNVNALLLGDSALYLCASSLTAAYTGELFFGEGSRLTVL.

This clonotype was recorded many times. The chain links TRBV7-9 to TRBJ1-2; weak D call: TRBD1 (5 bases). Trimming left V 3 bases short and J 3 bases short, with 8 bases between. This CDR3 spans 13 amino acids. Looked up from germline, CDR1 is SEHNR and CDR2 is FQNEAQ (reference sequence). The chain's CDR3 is CASSFGGDYGYTF. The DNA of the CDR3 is TGTGCCAGCAGCTTCGGGGGGGACTATGGCTACACCTTC.

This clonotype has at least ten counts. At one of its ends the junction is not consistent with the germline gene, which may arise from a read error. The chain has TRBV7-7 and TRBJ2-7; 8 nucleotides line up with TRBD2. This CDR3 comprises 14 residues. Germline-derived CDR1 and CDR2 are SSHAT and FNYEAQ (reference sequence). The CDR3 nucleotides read TGTGCTAGCAGCTTAGCGACGGGGGGGGGCGAGCAGTACTTC. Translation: CASSLATGGGEQYF.

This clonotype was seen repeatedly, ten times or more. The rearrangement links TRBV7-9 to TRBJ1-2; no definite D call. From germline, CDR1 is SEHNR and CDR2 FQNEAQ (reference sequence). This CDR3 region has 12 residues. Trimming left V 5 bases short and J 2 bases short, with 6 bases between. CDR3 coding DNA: TGTGCCAGCAGCCCAGTAAACTATGGCTACACCTTC. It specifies CASSPVNYGYTF.

Here the CDR3 reads CSATLAGGTGELFF. For the CDR3, the DNA is TGCAGTGCAACTCTAGCGGGGGGCACCGGGGAGCTGTTTTTT. The chain has TRBV20-1 and TRBJ2-2; TRBD2 matches at 11 bases. Germline assignment: CDR1 DFQATT and CDR2 SNEGSKA (reference sequence). The CDR3 totals 14 residues. J gave up 4 bases and V 6 bases, and 4 bases lay outside the gene matches.

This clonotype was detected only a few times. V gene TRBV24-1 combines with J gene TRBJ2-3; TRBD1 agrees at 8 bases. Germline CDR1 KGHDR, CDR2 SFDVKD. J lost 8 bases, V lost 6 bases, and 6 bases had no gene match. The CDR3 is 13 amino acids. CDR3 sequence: CATSTGGRGTQYF. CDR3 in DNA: TGTGCCACCAGTACAGGGGGAAGGGGTACGCAGTATTTT.

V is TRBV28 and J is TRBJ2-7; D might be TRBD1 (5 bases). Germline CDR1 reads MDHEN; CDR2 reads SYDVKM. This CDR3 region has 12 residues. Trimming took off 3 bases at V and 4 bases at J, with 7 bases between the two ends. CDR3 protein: CASSFDRYEQYF. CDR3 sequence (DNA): TGTGCCAGCAGTTTCGACAGATACGAGCAGTACTTC.

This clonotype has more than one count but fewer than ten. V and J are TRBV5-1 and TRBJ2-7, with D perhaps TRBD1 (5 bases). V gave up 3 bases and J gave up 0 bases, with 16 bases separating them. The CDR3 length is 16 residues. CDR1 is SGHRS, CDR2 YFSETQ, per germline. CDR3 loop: CASSSRLDTNSYEQYF. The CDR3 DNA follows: TGCGCCAGCAGCTCCAGACTGGACACGAACTCCTACGAGCAGTACTTC.

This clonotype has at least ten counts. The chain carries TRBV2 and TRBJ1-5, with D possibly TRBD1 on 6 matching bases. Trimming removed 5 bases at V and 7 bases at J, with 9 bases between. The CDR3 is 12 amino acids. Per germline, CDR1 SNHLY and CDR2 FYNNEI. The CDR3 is CASSTGTQPQHF. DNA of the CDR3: TGTGCCAGCAGTACAGGGACCCAGCCCCAGCATTTT.

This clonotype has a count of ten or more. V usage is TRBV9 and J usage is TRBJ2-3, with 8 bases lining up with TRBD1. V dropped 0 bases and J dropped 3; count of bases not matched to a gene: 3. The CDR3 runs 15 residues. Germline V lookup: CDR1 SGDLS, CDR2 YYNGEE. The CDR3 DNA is TGTGCCAGCAGCGTAGGGACAGGGACAACAGATACGCAGTATTTT. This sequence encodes CASSVGTGTTDTQYF.

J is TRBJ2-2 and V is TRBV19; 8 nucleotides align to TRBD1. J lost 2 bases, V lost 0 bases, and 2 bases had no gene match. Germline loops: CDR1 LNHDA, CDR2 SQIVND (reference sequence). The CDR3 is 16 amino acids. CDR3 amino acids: CASSIETGVNTGELFF. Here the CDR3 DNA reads TGTGCCAGTAGTATAGAGACAGGGGTAAACACCGGGGAGCTGTTTTTT.

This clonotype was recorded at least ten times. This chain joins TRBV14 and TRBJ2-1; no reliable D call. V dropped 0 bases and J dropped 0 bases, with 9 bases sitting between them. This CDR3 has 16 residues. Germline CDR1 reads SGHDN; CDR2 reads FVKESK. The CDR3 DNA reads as TGTGCCAGCAGCCAAGAAGGCTTCTTCTCCTACAATGAGCAGTTCTTC. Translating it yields CASSQEGFFSYNEQFF. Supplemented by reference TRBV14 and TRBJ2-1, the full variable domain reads EAGVTQFPSHSVIEKGQTVTLRCDPISGHDNLYWYRRVMGKEIKFLLHFVKESKQDESGMPNNRFLAERTGGTYSTLKVQPAELEDSGVYFCASSQEGFFSYNEQFFGPGTRLTVL.

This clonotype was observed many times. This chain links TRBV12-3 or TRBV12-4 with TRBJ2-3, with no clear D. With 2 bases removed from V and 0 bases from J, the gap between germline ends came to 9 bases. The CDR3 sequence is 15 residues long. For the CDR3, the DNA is TGTGCCAGCAGTTTACGGAAAATTAGCACAGATACGCAGTATTTT. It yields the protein CASSLRKISTDTQYF.

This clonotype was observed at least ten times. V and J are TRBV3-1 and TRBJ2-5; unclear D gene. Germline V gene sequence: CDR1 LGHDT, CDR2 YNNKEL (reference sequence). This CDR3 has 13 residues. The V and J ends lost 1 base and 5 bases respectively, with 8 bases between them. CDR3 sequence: CASSQGVFETQYF. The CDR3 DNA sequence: TGTGCCAGCAGCCAAGGAGTATTCGAGACCCAGTACTTC.

The CDR3 region has the DNA TGTGCCAGTAGAGGACAGGGGGCCCGAGAGACCCAGTACTTC. Residues: CASRGQGARETQYF. The chain links TRBV19 to TRBJ2-5; 11 bases fit TRBD1. Trimming took 6 bases from V and 4 from J; bases not matched to a gene: 4. The CDR3 spans 14 residues. CDR1 and CDR2 (germline): LNHDA, SQIVND (reference sequence).

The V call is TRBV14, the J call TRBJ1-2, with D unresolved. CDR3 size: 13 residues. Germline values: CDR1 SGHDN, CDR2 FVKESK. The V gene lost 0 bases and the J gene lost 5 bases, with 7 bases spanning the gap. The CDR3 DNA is TGTGCCAGCAGCCAAGATCGCCAGTATGGCTACACCTTC. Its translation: CASSQDRQYGYTF.